The 28 T cell receptor beta chains below all came from one sample that was sequenced in a study of long-term antiretroviral therapy in people with HIV. immunoSEQ v3.0 was run at survey level. Sequencing used immunoSEQ multiplex PCR; TCRdb keeps in-frame clones, though not all of them. The data show 23,000 or so clones, 60% to 80% seen once. The sequenced sample was unsorted PBMCs, obtained 2.1 years after starting antiretroviral therapy. The receptors originated from a young man with HIV.

The CDR3 DNA reads as TGTGCCAAATCGAGGAAGGACATCACCTATAATTCACCCCTCCACTTT. Protein: CAKSRKDITYNSPLHF. The chain has TRBV6-6 and TRBJ1-6; a weak D match, TRBD1 (5 bases). Germline assignment: CDR1 MNHNY and CDR2 SVGAGI (reference sequence). The CDR3 is made up of 16 amino acids. The V end was cut by 10 bases, the J end by 2 bases, with 18 bases between.

This clone was detected once. The chain has TRBV13 and TRBJ1-1; the match to TRBD1 covers 8 bases. J lost 0 bases, V lost 3 bases, and 3 bases had no gene match. The length of the CDR3 is 15 residues. Germline V gene data show CDR1 as PRHDT and CDR2 as FYEKMQ (reference sequence). DNA for the CDR3: TGTGCCAGCAGCTTCCGGACAGGGATGAACACTGAAGCTTTCTTT. The encoded protein is CASSFRTGMNTEAFF.

The V call is TRBV5-1, the J call TRBJ2-7; D might be TRBD1 or TRBD2, each matching 5 bases. This CDR3 has 14 amino acids. Trimming shortened V by 0 bases and J by 7 bases, and 14 bases separated the two germline ends. CDR1 is SGHRS, CDR2 YFSETQ, per germline. The CDR3 DNA sequence: TGCGCCAGCAGCTTGGACGGGACCCTAGGTGAGCAGTACTTC. Translation gives CASSLDGTLGEQYF. The full variable domain, rest sourced from reference TRBV5-1 and TRBJ2-7, is KAGVTQTPRYLIKTRGQQVTLSCSPISGHRSVSWYQQTPGQGLQFLFEYFSETQRNKGNFPGRFSGRQFSNSRSEMNVSTLELGDSALYLCASSLDGTLGEQYFGPGTRLTVT.

This clone is medium-sized by share. The chain uses TRBV28 and TRBJ2-1; possibly TRBD1 for D (5 bases). Trimming took off 7 bases at V and 9 bases at J, with 16 bases between the two ends. This CDR3 is built from 13 residues. Germline lookup yields CDR1 MDHEN and CDR2 SYDVKM. As DNA, the CDR3 is TGTGCCAGCACAGCGACAGTTTATGTTGAGCAGTTCTTC. Its translation is CASTATVYVEQFF.

This clone was observed a few times. V and J are TRBV28 and TRBJ1-2, with D perhaps TRBD1 (5 bases). Germline CDR1 MDHEN, CDR2 SYDVKM. The CDR3 runs to 13 residues. The V gene lost 2 bases and the J gene lost 8 bases, with 12 bases spanning the gap. The CDR3: CASSLVPGGGYTF. Written as DNA, the CDR3 is TGTGCCAGCAGTTTAGTCCCCGGGGGAGGCTACACCTTC.

V is TRBV28 and J is TRBJ1-1; tentatively, D is TRBD1 (5 bases). CDR1 is MDHEN, CDR2 SYDVKM, per germline. This CDR3 has 13 residues. V lost 7 bases, J lost 3 bases, and 12 bases lay in between. In DNA, the CDR3 is TGTGCCAGCACCAAAAAGGGGTACACTGAAGCTTTCTTT. Translating gives CASTKKGYTEAFF.

The chain employs TRBV5-1 and TRBJ2-3, with TRBD2 as a possible D gene (7 bases). Germline V gene data show CDR1 as SGHRS and CDR2 as YFSETQ. Trimming pared 2 bases from V and 1 base from J, leaving 14 bases between. The CDR3 covers 16 residues. CDR3 DNA: TGCGCCAGCAGCTTCGCCCCGGGGGGCCGCACAGATACGCAGTATTTT. This codes for CASSFAPGGRTDTQYF.

This chain connects TRBV19 to TRBJ2-7; tentatively, D is TRBD1 or TRBD2 (5 bases each). Trimming left V 4 bases short and J 1 base short, with 11 bases between. The V gene's germline CDR1 is LNHDA and CDR2 SQIVND (reference sequence). The length of the CDR3 is 14 residues. The CDR3 nucleotides are TGTGCCAGTAGTACCCGGGACGGATCCTACGAGCAGTACTTC. This encodes CASSTRDGSYEQYF.

The chain's CDR3 is CASSERRGRTDTQYF. In DNA form, the CDR3 reads TGTGCCAGCAGTGAAAGGAGGGGCCGCACAGATACGCAGTATTTT. The V gene is TRBV6-1, the J gene TRBJ2-3; a possible D gene is TRBD2 (6 bases). V lost 2 bases, J lost 1 base, and 10 bases lay in between. CDR1 and CDR2 from the germline V gene are MNHNS and SASEGT. The CDR3 runs to 15 residues.

This clone occurred a few times. V usage is TRBV10-2 and J usage is TRBJ2-1, with D hard to call. The germline V gene has CDR1 WSHSY and CDR2 SAAADI. The CDR3 loop spans 12 amino acids. V gave up 4 bases and J gave up 6 bases, with 7 bases separating them. Here the CDR3 reads CASSGPLNEQFF. As DNA, the CDR3 is TGCGCCAGCAGTGGACCGCTCAATGAGCAGTTCTTC.

V is TRBV6-1 and J is TRBJ2-1; no clear D gene. Germline loops: CDR1 MNHNS, CDR2 SASEGT. This CDR3 region has 14 residues. The ends were cut back, 7 bases at V and 9 bases at J, with 19 bases in the middle. CDR3 in amino acids: CASINSKPSGEQFF. The CDR3 coding sequence is TGTGCCAGCATCAATTCTAAGCCCTCCGGTGAGCAGTTCTTC.

The rearrangement links TRBV7-3 to TRBJ1-3; D gene uncertain. CDR1 and CDR2 (germline): SGHTA, FQGTGA. Trimming removed 2 bases at V and 0 bases at J, with 8 bases between. This CDR3 has 15 residues. The CDR3 DNA reads TGTGCCAGCAGCTTATACGGCGGCTCTGGAAACACCATATATTTT. Translated, it gives CASSLYGGSGNTIYF.

V gene TRBV19 combines with J gene TRBJ2-1; 9 bases are a match to TRBD2. The length of the CDR3 is 15 residues. The germline V gene has CDR1 LNHDA and CDR2 SQIVND (reference sequence). V trimming: 3 bases; J trimming: 2 bases; junction bases outside the gene matches: 2. The CDR3 bases are TGTGCCAGTAGTATCGGCGGGAGGGCCTACAATGAGCAGTTCTTC. Protein: CASSIGGRAYNEQFF.

The chain has TRBV11-1 and TRBJ1-1; unclear D gene. The CDR3 contains 13 residues. CDR1 and CDR2 (germline): SGHAT, FQDESV (reference sequence). The V and J ends lost 1 base and 4 bases respectively, with 7 bases between them. CDR3 sequence reads: CASSLVKVTEAFF. In DNA, the CDR3 is TGTGCCAGCAGCTTAGTAAAGGTCACTGAAGCTTTCTTT.

The CDR3 sequence is CASSLTGFTDTQYF. The CDR3, as DNA: TGTGCCAGCAGCTTGACAGGGTTCACAGATACGCAGTATTTT. This rearrangement joins TRBV7-9 to TRBJ2-3, with 7 nucleotides matching TRBD1. The germline V gene has CDR1 SEHNR and CDR2 FQNEAQ (reference sequence). This CDR3 region has 14 residues. V was pared by 3 bases and J by 2 bases, with 2 bases of the junction left unmatched. Combining the CDR3 with reference TRBV7-9 and TRBJ2-3 gives the whole variable domain DTGVSQNPRHKITKRGQNVTFRCDPISEHNRLYWYRQTLGQGPEFLTYFQNEAQLEKSRLLSDRFSAERPKGSFSTLEIQRTEQGDSAMYLCASSLTGFTDTQYFGPGTRLTVL.

V usage is TRBV4-1 and J usage is TRBJ2-2, with TRBD2 as a possible D gene (5 bases). Trimming took 4 bases from V and 5 from J, leaving 5 bases between them. The CDR3 has 12 residues. CDR1 and CDR2 (germline): MGHRA, YSYEKL. CDR3 DNA: TGCGCCAGCAGCCCGGGAACCGGGGAGCTGTTTTTT. It encodes CASSPGTGELFF.

The chain combines TRBV30 with TRBJ1-1; a possible D gene is TRBD1 (6 bases). This CDR3 has 14 residues. Germline lookup yields CDR1 GTSNPN and CDR2 SVGIG (reference sequence). Trimming removed 8 bases from V and 6 bases from J, with 22 bases in between. This CDR3 is CATGGRGAKAEAFF. The CDR3 nucleotides are TGTGCCACGGGAGGCCGGGGGGCGAAGGCTGAAGCTTTCTTT.

The rearrangement uses TRBV9 and TRBJ1-2, with 7 bases aligning to TRBD1. This CDR3 is 18 amino acids long. J was trimmed by 2 bases and V by 0 bases; bases with no gene match: 13. CDR1 is SGDLS, CDR2 YYNGEE, per germline. The CDR3 sequence is CASSVVGDRPLLNYGYTF. The DNA of the CDR3 is TGTGCCAGCAGCGTAGTTGGGGACAGACCGCTCCTAAACTATGGCTACACCTTC. The whole variable domain, filled in from reference TRBV9 and TRBJ1-2, reads DSGVTQTPKHLITATGQRVTLRCSPRSGDLSVYWYQQSLDQGLQFLIQYYNGEERAKGNILERFSAQQFPDLHSELNLSSLELGDSALYFCASSVVGDRPLLNYGYTFGSGTRLTVV.

V usage is TRBV18 and J usage is TRBJ2-5; D not resolved. V was pared by 5 bases and J by 5 bases, with 12 bases between. The germline CDR1 and CDR2 sequences are KGHSH and LQKENI. The length of the CDR3 is 13 residues. The CDR3 DNA follows: TGTGCCAGCTCAGCGTCCCCCAAGGAGACCCAGTACTTC. This translates into CASSASPKETQYF.

The genes are TRBV7-9 and TRBJ1-6; the match to TRBD1 covers 8 bases. The CDR3 covers 16 residues. After removal of 5 bases from V and 7 bases from J, the junction contained 10 bases not matched to a gene. Germline CDR1 and CDR2: SEHNR and FQNEAQ (reference sequence). The chain's CDR3 is CASSRTAGGANSPLHF. CDR3 coding DNA: TGTGCCAGCAGCAGAACCGCAGGGGGCGCGAATTCACCCCTCCACTTT. Complete variable domain (other parts from reference TRBV7-9 and TRBJ1-6): DTGVSQNPRHKITKRGQNVTFRCDPISEHNRLYWYRQTLGQGPEFLTYFQNEAQLEKSRLLSDRFSAERPKGSFSTLEIQRTEQGDSAMYLCASSRTAGGANSPLHFGNGTRLTVT.

The chain uses TRBV14 and TRBJ1-3; D ambiguous. This CDR3 has 16 amino acids. Trimming removed 1 base from V and 0 bases from J, with 10 bases in between. CDR1 is SGHDN, CDR2 FVKESK, per germline. This CDR3 reads CASSQGVLTSGNTIYF. The CDR3 bases are TGTGCCAGCAGCCAAGGGGTACTGACCTCTGGAAACACCATATATTTT.

Concerning this clone: The sample contains more than one DNA sequence encoding this CDR3. This chain connects TRBV9 to TRBJ2-5; TRBD2 matches 8 bases. V trimming: 7 bases; J trimming: 3 bases; junction bases outside the gene matches: 8. This CDR3 is 14 amino acids long. Germline-derived CDR1 and CDR2 are SGDLS and YYNGEE. The CDR3 here is CASSVGGGEETQYF. Here the CDR3 DNA reads TGTGCCAGCTCCGTCGGGGGGGGCGAAGAGACCCAGTACTTC. Supplemented by reference TRBV9 and TRBJ2-5, the full variable domain reads DSGVTQTPKHLITATGQRVTLRCSPRSGDLSVYWYQQSLDQGLQFLIQYYNGEERAKGNILERFSAQQFPDLHSELNLSSLELGDSALYFCASSVGGGEETQYFGPGTRLLVL.

This chain joins TRBV6-1 and TRBJ1-1, with 8 bases identical to TRBD1. The CDR3 spans 15 residues. CDR1 and CDR2 from the germline V gene are MNHNS and SASEGT. With V trimmed by 6 bases and J by 0 bases, 6 bases remained unmatched. The CDR3: CASRHLRGLNTEAFF. CDR3 coding DNA: TGTGCCAGCAGACATCTCAGGGGGCTGAACACTGAAGCTTTCTTT.

This clone was seen just once. The J gene is TRBJ2-1, the V gene TRBV28, with TRBD1 identical over 11 bases. Per germline, CDR1 MDHEN and CDR2 SYDVKM. There are 15 residues in the CDR3. Losses at the gene ends were 5 bases for V and 5 bases for J; bases not matched to a gene: 5. DNA for the CDR3: TGTGCCAGCAGTGGGGACAGGGGGTCGGACAATGAGCAGTTCTTC. Its translation is CASSGDRGSDNEQFF.

This clone was counted a few times. The gene calls are TRBV7-9 and TRBJ2-7, with D maybe TRBD1 (5 bases). Trimming stripped 5 bases from V and 3 bases from J, with 11 bases between. The CDR3 extends over 13 amino acids. Germline V gene lookup returns CDR1 SEHNR and CDR2 FQNEAQ (reference sequence). In DNA form, the CDR3 reads TGTGCCAGCAGCCGGTACCAGGGCTACGAGCAGTACTTC. Its protein product is CASSRYQGYEQYF.

Only a few counts were recorded for this clone. The chain is built from TRBV25-1 and TRBJ1-6; D possibly corresponds to TRBD1 (6 bases). CDR3 size: 13 residues. V gave up 6 bases and J gave up 7 bases, with 10 bases separating them. Looked up from germline, CDR1 is MGHDK and CDR2 is SYGVNS. CDR3 residues: CASRQGLNSPLHF. The DNA of the CDR3 is TGTGCCAGCAGACAGGGTCTAAATTCACCCCTCCACTTT. The full variable domain, rest sourced from reference TRBV25-1 and TRBJ1-6, is EADIYQTPRYLVIGTGKKITLECSQTMGHDKMYWYQQDPGMELHLIHYSYGVNSTEKGDLSSESTVSRIRTEHFPLTLESARPSHTSQYLCASRQGLNSPLHFGNGTRLTVT.

Concerning this clone itself: A junction end diverges from the germline sequence, so it may reflect a read error. The rearrangement joins TRBV5-1 to TRBJ2-1; D perhaps matches TRBD2 (5 bases). CDR1 is SGHRS, CDR2 YFSETQ, per germline. This CDR3 is built from 15 residues. As DNA, the CDR3 is TGCGCCAGCAGCTTGGTCGGCGGAGGAAACAATGGGCAGTTCTTC. Translated: CASSLVGGGNNGQFF. Full variable domain (outside the CDR3, taken from reference TRBV5-1 and TRBJ2-1): KAGVTQTPRYLIKTRGQQVTLSCSPISGHRSVSWYQQTPGQGLQFLFEYFSETQRNKGNFPGRFSGRQFSNSRSEMNVSTLELGDSALYLCASSLVGGGNNGQFFGPGTRLTVL.

To note about this clone: Mismatch with germline at one junction end may stem from a read error. This sequence joins TRBV27 and TRBJ2-3, with 9 bases fitting TRBD1. Germline CDR1 reads MNHEY; CDR2 reads SMNVEV (reference sequence). The CDR3 has 17 residues. CDR3 loop: CASSLSAGQGYTDTQYF. DNA of the CDR3: TGTGCCAGCAGTCTATCGGCGGGACAGGGCTACACAGATACGCAGTATTTT.